The 27 T cell receptor beta chains in this list originate from one sample, sequenced in a study of cytomegalovirus exposure and HLA in healthy donors. 13 Jbeta primers and 60 Vbeta primers were used for the PCR. Here immunoSEQ multiplex PCR was the method, and the copy in TCRdb shows in-frame clones only, minus some. This sample has about 100,000 clones; approximately 80% occur once, and the top ten carry less than 1.5%. Sequenced sample: PBMCs. All receptors derive from a woman between 18 and 30 years old in good health and CMV-seronegative.

V and J are TRBV11-1 and TRBJ2-3, with a possible D match to TRBD2 (6 bases). V was cut by 5 bases and J by 0 bases, with 18 bases left in between. Per the germline V gene, CDR1 is SGHAT and CDR2 is FQDESV (reference sequence). The CDR3 contains 17 residues. The CDR3 spells CASSVGDWSFSTDTQYF. As DNA, the CDR3 is TGTGCCAGCAGCGTAGGGGACTGGAGTTTTAGCACAGATACGCAGTATTTT. Variable domain in full (rest from reference TRBV11-1 and TRBJ2-3): EAEVAQSPRYKITEKSQAVAFWCDPISGHATLYWYRQILGQGPELLVQFQDESVVDDSQLPKDRFSAERLKGVDSTLKIQPAELGDSAMYLCASSVGDWSFSTDTQYFGPGTRLTVL.

The CDR3 DNA sequence: TGCGCCAGCAGTGAGTCCAGGGGCGAAGAGACCCAGTACTTC. Its protein is CASSESRGEETQYF. The chain combines TRBV10-2 with TRBJ2-5; D is possibly TRBD1 (6 bases). This CDR3 is 14 amino acids long. Trimming stripped 0 bases from V and 3 bases from J, with 8 bases between. Germline V gene lookup returns CDR1 WSHSY and CDR2 SAAADI.

The chain recombines TRBV4-3 with TRBJ1-2, with 7 bases matching TRBD1. Germline CDR1 and CDR2: LGHNA and YSLEER. V dropped 0 bases and J dropped 5; count of bases not matched to a gene: 9. The CDR3 extends over 16 amino acids. The CDR3 bases are TGCGCCAGCAGCCAAGACCTCGACAGGGTGAGGTATGGCTACACCTTC. Residues: CASSQDLDRVRYGYTF.

The chain recombines TRBV6-1 with TRBJ2-5; 11 positions agree with TRBD2. The germline V gene has CDR1 MNHNS and CDR2 SASEGT. V lost 3 bases, J lost 3 bases, and 6 bases stayed unmatched. CDR3 length equals 16 residues. The CDR3 nucleotides are TGTGCCAGCAGTGAGACTAGCGGGGTCGGAGAAGAGACCCAGTACTTC. Residues: CASSETSGVGEETQYF.

The chain is built from TRBV7-2 and TRBJ2-7; D remains ambiguous. Trimming shortened V by 5 bases and J by 0 bases, and 14 bases separated the two germline ends. CDR1 and CDR2 (germline): SGHTA, FQGNSA. The CDR3 runs to 15 residues. The CDR3 bases are TGTGCCAGCAGCCTGCCTGAGCGCGGCTCCTACGAGCAGTACTTC. This sequence encodes CASSLPERGSYEQYF.

The chain recombines TRBV19 with TRBJ2-7; tentative D call: TRBD2 (5 bases). V was trimmed by 3 bases and J by 5 bases, leaving 11 bases between them. From germline, CDR1 is LNHDA and CDR2 SQIVND (reference sequence). This CDR3 spans 13 amino acids. The CDR3 region is CASSMRVNHEQYF. The CDR3 DNA follows: TGTGCCAGTAGTATGAGGGTGAATCACGAGCAGTACTTC.

The chain employs TRBV6-4 and TRBJ2-2; TRBD2 matches 8 bases. CDR3 length: 15 amino acids. The V and J ends lost 2 bases and 6 bases, in that order; junction bases with no gene match: 5. Germline V gene lookup returns CDR1 MRHNA and CDR2 SNTAGT. CDR3 in amino acids: CASSDTLAGSGELFF. CDR3 coding DNA: TGTGCCAGCAGTGACACCTTAGCGGGATCCGGGGAGCTGTTTTTT.

As regards this clone: The same CDR3 arises from other DNA sequences in this sample as well. The genes are TRBV6-5 and TRBJ2-6; a possible D gene is TRBD2 (5 bases). The V end lost 0 bases, the J end lost 2 bases, and 8 bases lay between the germline ends. CDR3 length: 16 residues. Germline CDR1 is MNHEY and CDR2 is SVGAGI. CDR3 nucleotides: TGTGCCAGCAGTTACTCCACCGGGACTGGGGCCAACGTCCTGACTTTC. It encodes CASSYSTGTGANVLTF.

This rearrangement joins TRBV19 to TRBJ2-1, with 11 positions matching TRBD1. The CDR3 runs 14 residues. Per germline, CDR1 LNHDA and CDR2 SQIVND (reference sequence). J was trimmed by 6 bases and V by 4 bases; bases with no gene match: 2. The CDR3 bases are TGTGCCAGTAGTAAGGACAGGGGGCTCAATGAGCAGTTCTTC. This translates into CASSKDRGLNEQFF.

DNA of the CDR3: TGTGCCTGGAGTGTATTTGGGGGTGAGCGGGGATACAATGAGCAGTTCTTC. The encoded protein is CAWSVFGGERGYNEQFF. The chain links TRBV30 to TRBJ2-1, with 7 bases that match TRBD2. V lost 0 bases and J lost 4; bases outside the gene matches: 12. The CDR3 consists of 17 residues. Per the germline V gene, CDR1 is GTSNPN and CDR2 is SVGIG (reference sequence).

The rearrangement links TRBV9 to TRBJ2-6; TRBD2 agrees at 9 bases. V was clipped by 4 bases and J by 0 bases; unmatched bases: 11. The length of the CDR3 is 19 residues. Germline-derived CDR1 and CDR2 are SGDLS and YYNGEE. CDR3: CASSSGWRGGTSGANVLTF. As DNA, the CDR3 is TGTGCCAGCAGCTCAGGGTGGCGGGGGGGCACCTCTGGGGCCAACGTCCTGACTTTC.

The J gene is TRBJ2-1, the V gene TRBV7-9; 8 bases align to TRBD2. The CDR3 length is 15 residues. V lost 5 bases, J lost 6 bases, and 9 bases stayed unmatched. Germline V gene sequence: CDR1 SEHNR, CDR2 FQNEAQ (reference sequence). CDR3 coding DNA: TGTGCCAGCAGCCATGACGGACTAGCAAGCAATGAGCAGTTCTTC. Protein: CASSHDGLASNEQFF. The full variable domain, completed using reference TRBV7-9 and TRBJ2-1, is DTGVSQNPRHKITKRGQNVTFRCDPISEHNRLYWYRQTLGQGPEFLTYFQNEAQLEKSRLLSDRFSAERPKGSFSTLEIQRTEQGDSAMYLCASSHDGLASNEQFFGPGTRLTVL.

The gene calls are TRBV4-3 and TRBJ2-3, with 11 bases lining up with TRBD2. V was clipped by 0 bases and J by 5 bases; unmatched bases: 16. CDR3 length equals 20 residues. Germline CDR1 is LGHNA and CDR2 is YSLEER. Here the CDR3 reads CASSQDEASGGLIGLDTQYF. The CDR3 DNA is TGCGCCAGCAGCCAAGATGAGGCTAGCGGGGGGCTTATCGGTTTAGATACGCAGTATTTT.

This sequence joins TRBV25-1 and TRBJ2-2; 12 bases fit TRBD1. V shed 8 bases and J 5 bases; nucleotides not matched to a gene: 3. CDR1 and CDR2 from the germline V gene are MGHDK and SYGVNS. The CDR3 contains 14 residues. CDR3 protein: CASRDRGLTGELFF. CDR3 coding DNA: TGTGCCAGCCGGGACAGGGGGCTTACCGGGGAGCTGTTTTTT.

The chain has TRBV28 and TRBJ2-7; 10 bases agree with TRBD1. Per germline, CDR1 MDHEN and CDR2 SYDVKM. CDR3 length equals 14 residues. The V and J ends lost 2 bases and 5 bases, in that order; junction bases with no gene match: 3. The DNA for the CDR3 is TGTGCCAGCAGTTTAAGAGGACAGGGGGACGAGCAGTACTTC. It codes for CASSLRGQGDEQYF. Complete variable domain (other parts from reference TRBV28 and TRBJ2-7): DVKVTQSSRYLVKRTGEKVFLECVQDMDHENMFWYRQDPGLGLRLIYFSYDVKMKEKGDIPEGYSVSREKKERFSLILESASTNQTSMYLCASSLRGQGDEQYFGPGTRLTVT.

The chain links TRBV7-9 to TRBJ2-5; D possibly corresponds to TRBD1 (6 bases). The J call may be in error: the DNA end matches TRBJ2-7 better. In germline, CDR1 is SEHNR, CDR2 FQNEAQ (reference sequence). There are 16 residues in the CDR3. The CDR3 loop reads CASSSPWGWGHYEQYF. The CDR3, as DNA: TGTGCCAGCAGCTCCCCGTGGGGGTGGGGGCACTACGAGCAGTACTTC.

This clone appeared a single time. The chain combines TRBV27 with TRBJ1-2; 7 nucleotides line up with TRBD1. Germline CDR1 is MNHEY and CDR2 is SMNVEV (reference sequence). The CDR3 covers 16 residues. J lost 6 bases, V lost 4 bases, and 14 bases had no gene match. CDR3: CASSYIGDSYYDGYTF. In DNA form, the CDR3 reads TGTGCCAGCAGTTATATCGGGGACAGCTACTATGATGGCTACACCTTC.

CDR3 sequence (DNA): TGTGCCAGCAGCTTAATACGGACTAGGAGCCACGAGCAGTACTTC. Translated, it gives CASSLIRTRSHEQYF. This sequence joins TRBV7-9 and TRBJ2-7; 7 bases agree with TRBD2. Trimming at V came to 2 bases and at J to 5 bases, leaving 9 bases not matched to a gene. CDR1 and CDR2 from the germline V gene are SEHNR and FQNEAQ (reference sequence). The CDR3 has 15 amino acids.

The chain joins TRBV9 to TRBJ2-7; 11 bases are a match to TRBD2. The CDR3 totals 15 residues. Germline loops: CDR1 SGDLS, CDR2 YYNGEE. Trimming at V came to 0 bases and at J to 6 bases, leaving 5 bases not matched to a gene. The CDR3 bases are TGTGCCAGCAGCGTAGATAGCGGGGGGGCCGGCGAGCAGTACTTC. Translation gives CASSVDSGGAGEQYF.

This clone has a handful of counts. The chain combines TRBV10-3 with TRBJ1-6, with D unclear. The germline gives CDR1 ENHRY, CDR2 SYGVKD. The CDR3 contains 15 residues. Trimming took off 2 bases at V and 0 bases at J, with 5 bases between the two ends. As DNA, the CDR3 is TGTGCCATCAGTGAGGGGAGCTCCTATAATTCACCCCTCCACTTT. Residues: CAISEGSSYNSPLHF.

The V and J genes are TRBV2 and TRBJ2-3, with TRBD2 matching over 9 bases. J gave up 6 bases and V 4 bases, and 17 bases lay outside the gene matches. The CDR3 covers 18 residues. Germline CDR1 reads SNHLY; CDR2 reads FYNNEI. As DNA, the CDR3 is TGTGCCAGCAGTGGATCTAGCGGGGTTCCTCAGGATGCGGATACGCAGTATTTT. Translating gives CASSGSSGVPQDADTQYF.

The genes are TRBV28 and TRBJ2-5, with 9 bases fitting TRBD1. Near its end, the DNA agrees better with TRBJ2-7, so the J call may be wrong. Germline CDR1 MDHEN, CDR2 SYDVKM. CDR3 length: 15 residues. CDR3 nucleotide sequence: TGTGCCAGCAGTTTTCTGACAGGGGGGATCTACGAGCAGTACTTC. This translates into CASSFLTGGIYEQYF.

This clone was counted a single time. The chain uses TRBV18 and TRBJ1-3; D perhaps matches TRBD1 (5 bases). The CDR3 loop spans 16 amino acids. Germline loops: CDR1 KGHSH, CDR2 LQKENI. Trimming removed 6 bases from V and 2 bases from J, with 17 bases in between. CDR3 amino acids: CASSGQGAVPGNTIYF. The CDR3, as DNA: TGTGCCAGCTCGGGTCAAGGGGCTGTTCCTGGAAACACCATATATTTT.

The chain couples TRBV2 to TRBJ2-7; no reliable D call. Germline V gene lookup returns CDR1 SNHLY and CDR2 FYNNEI. The CDR3 totals 14 residues. Trimming took 5 bases from V and 9 from J, leaving 20 bases between them. The CDR3 sequence is CASSFTIGSRGQYF. The CDR3 DNA sequence: TGTGCCAGCAGTTTCACCATCGGTAGCCGCGGGCAGTACTTC.

The chain couples TRBV6-6 to TRBJ2-7; 9 positions agree with TRBD1. The junction had 4 bases not matched to a gene; V was cut back by 4 bases and J by 0 bases. The CDR3 covers 15 residues. In germline, CDR1 is MNHNY, CDR2 SVGAGI (reference sequence). CDR3 loop: CASSLDRGSSYEQYF. The CDR3 DNA reads as TGTGCCAGCAGTTTAGACAGGGGGAGCTCCTACGAGCAGTACTTC.

The V gene is TRBV11-1, the J gene TRBJ2-7; 8 positions agree with TRBD2. Germline-derived CDR1 and CDR2 are SGHAT and FQDESV (reference sequence). V lost 5 bases and J lost 6; bases outside the gene matches: 18. The CDR3 totals 17 residues. CDR3 coding DNA: TGTGCCAGCAGCCCGAAGTTATTAGCGGGACGGAACGGCGAGCAGTACTTC. It encodes CASSPKLLAGRNGEQYF.

This clone was seen only a few times. This chain connects TRBV19 to TRBJ1-4; possible D gene TRBD1, 5 bases. CDR3 length: 11 residues. V lost 9 bases to trimming and J lost 8 bases, with 10 bases between them. Germline-derived CDR1 and CDR2 are LNHDA and SQIVND (reference sequence). CDR3 coding DNA: TGTGCCAGCAGCAAGGGGGAAAAACTGTTTTTT. Amino acids: CASSKGEKLFF.